This TCR beta chain is from a study of regulatory T cells in long-lasting Graves disease. Study-level results: There was favoring of TRBV28, TRBJ1-2 and TRBJ2-5 in persistent disease.

The CDR3 length is 13 residues. CDR1 is KGHSH, CDR2 LQKENI, per germline. The germline V and J ends were trimmed by 6 bases and 5 bases, with 14 bases remaining between them. Described time point: newly diagnosed GD, antithyroid drugs for less than 3 months. Isolated PBMC RNA provided the starting material for the TCR library. Building of the TCR beta libraries involved iRepertoire HTBI primers and Arm-PCR of CDR3 regions. One entry per CDR3 protein results from TCRdb running MiXCR on the multiplex PCR reads. The sample has 360,000 or so distinct CDR3 sequences, 15% to 20% seen once; the top ten hold about 32%. This clonotype was detected many times. Antigen specificity is unknown. These sequences were also reported in another study, on T cells in Graves' hyperthyroidism and ophthalmopathy. That work states: A 13 V-J model separated ophthalmopathy from stable hyperthyroidism.

The chain employs TRBV18 and TRBJ2-7, with D possibly being TRBD1 (5 bases). The receptor was derived from a man aged 40-49 years with Graves disease. Sequencing used peripheral blood mononuclear cells (PBMCs), obtained at new diagnosis, from a patient treated with antithyroid drugs. The DNA for the CDR3 is TGTGCCAGCTCGCCCGACAGTTTCCACGAGCAGTACTTC. This gives the protein CASSPDSFHEQYF.